The sequence of this TCR beta chain was determined in a study of T cell responses to AZD1222 COVID-19 vaccine. Investigators merged groups given second doses at roughly 4 or roughly 12 weeks. Libraries were prepared by immunoSEQ multiplex PCR; TCRdb keeps only in-frame clonotypes and omits some of them. In the table there are around 200,000 clones, 90% to 95% of which are singletons. The CDR3 length is 13 residues. The germline gives CDR1 SQVTM, CDR2 ANQGSEA. The germline V and J ends were trimmed by 6 bases and 4 bases, with 16 bases remaining between them. The genes are TRBV29-1 and TRBJ2-7; D is perhaps TRBD2 (6 bases). The sequenced sample was peripheral blood, obtained 28 days after the second AZD1222 dose. This TCR derives from an adult who received the AZD1222 COVID-19 vaccine. The CDR3 DNA reads TGCAGCGTCGCCCCCGAGGGGACTTACGAGCAGTACTTC. Protein product: CSVAPEGTYEQYF.